These 13 T cell receptor beta chains were sequenced from one sample in a study of blood T cell repertoires in COVID-19. TCRdb's table, derived via immunoSEQ multiplex PCR, lists solely in-frame clones and lacks some. This table holds 13,000 or so clones, approximately 76% found once. The sequencing input was peripheral blood. The receptors were sampled from a woman older than 75 with acute or convalescent COVID-19.

This clone was seen a single time. The V gene is TRBV7-2, the J gene TRBJ2-3; 11 nucleotides line up with TRBD2. Trimming took 1 base from V and 0 from J; bases not matched to a gene: 3. CDR3 length equals 17 residues. Germline V gene sequence: CDR1 SGHTA, CDR2 FQGNSA. DNA of the CDR3: TGTGCCAGCAGCTTAGGGCTAGCGGGGGGTAGCACAGATACGCAGTATTTT. Amino acids: CASSLGLAGGSTDTQYF.

This clone was counted once. The V and J genes are TRBV6-2 or TRBV6-3 and TRBJ1-5; TRBD1 agrees at 7 bases. Germline-derived CDR1 and CDR2 are MNHEY and SVGEGT. V shed 6 bases, J shed 9 bases, and the junction held 14 bases outside the gene matches. This CDR3 comprises 15 residues. The CDR3 sequence: CASSQAGQANRPQHF. CDR3 coding DNA: TGTGCCAGCAGCCAGGCCGGACAGGCTAATAGGCCCCAGCATTTT.

The J gene is TRBJ2-5, the V gene TRBV11-2; tentatively, D is TRBD2 (7 bases). This CDR3 has 14 amino acids. Germline values: CDR1 SGHAT, CDR2 FQNNGV. V was pared by 8 bases and J by 4 bases, with 17 bases between. In DNA form, the CDR3 reads TGTGCCAGCGGGAAACAAGGGGGGGGAGAGACCCAGTACTTC. This translates into CASGKQGGGETQYF.

The CDR3 DNA is TGTGCCAGCAGCCAAGGGAAGACCGGGACAGGGGAAAACATTCAGTACTTC. This sequence encodes CASSQGKTGTGENIQYF. The rearrangement links TRBV3-1 (or the pseudogene TRBV3-2) to TRBJ2-4; 10 positions match TRBD1. This CDR3 is built from 17 residues. With 1 base clipped from V and 5 bases from J, the junction kept 8 bases outside the gene matches. The germline V gene encodes CDR1 LGHDT and CDR2 YNNKEL (reference sequence).

The chain recombines TRBV5-1 with TRBJ2-7; a possible D gene is TRBD1 (6 bases). V dropped 4 bases and J dropped 0 bases, with 14 bases sitting between them. Per the germline V gene, CDR1 is SGHRS and CDR2 is YFSETQ. The CDR3 contains 15 residues. In DNA, the CDR3 is TGCGCCAGCAGCCCCGGACAGTATCACTCCTACGAGCAGTACTTC. Protein product: CASSPGQYHSYEQYF.

V is TRBV3-1 (or the pseudogene TRBV3-2) and J is TRBJ1-2, with a weak D call TRBD1 (6 bases). There are 14 residues in the CDR3. With 4 bases removed from V and 7 bases from J, the gap between germline ends came to 16 bases. The germline V gene has CDR1 LGHDT and CDR2 YNNKEL (reference sequence). The CDR3 protein is CASSLHPRGAGYTF. CDR3 sequence (DNA): TGTGCCAGCAGCCTCCACCCTCGGGGGGCTGGCTACACCTTC.

The chain combines TRBV5-1 with TRBJ2-5; D not resolved. This CDR3 has 14 residues. V lost 0 bases and J lost 5, with 11 bases in between. Germline V lookup: CDR1 SGHRS, CDR2 YFSETQ. The chain's CDR3 is CASSLAVWSETQYF. Written as DNA, the CDR3 is TGCGCCAGCAGCTTGGCGGTGTGGAGTGAGACCCAGTACTTC.

This clone is deemed large. This chain links TRBV15 with TRBJ1-3; D unclear. Germline CDR1 LNHNV, CDR2 YYDKDF (reference sequence). V was trimmed by 5 bases and J by 0 bases, leaving 14 bases between them. CDR3 length: 16 residues. In DNA form, the CDR3 reads TGTGCCACCAGCTCCCGCAGGTTGAGCTCTGGAAACACCATATATTTT. This gives the protein CATSSRRLSSGNTIYF.

The V and J genes are TRBV5-1 and TRBJ1-5, with a tentative D call TRBD1 (5 bases). CDR3 size: 15 residues. V was clipped by 1 base and J by 5 bases, with 13 bases between them. Germline CDR1 is SGHRS and CDR2 is YFSETQ. The CDR3 here is CASSLIQGGDQPQHF. Written as DNA, the CDR3 is TGCGCCAGCAGCTTGATCCAGGGTGGGGATCAGCCCCAGCATTTT.

This CDR3 is CASSFVNTEAFF. The DNA of the CDR3 is TGTGCCAGCAGTTTCGTTAACACTGAAGCTTTCTTT. The rearrangement joins TRBV12-3 or TRBV12-4 to TRBJ1-1; no clear D gene. CDR3 length: 12 residues. Trimming took off 3 bases at V and 2 bases at J, with 4 bases between the two ends.

This clone is labeled medium-sized. This sequence joins TRBV2 and TRBJ2-7, with 10 bases identical to TRBD1. This CDR3 is built from 14 residues. The V and J ends lost 5 bases and 4 bases, in that order; junction bases with no gene match: 5. Germline assignment: CDR1 SNHLY and CDR2 FYNNEI. The CDR3 DNA follows: TGTGCCAGCAGTCTGGACAGGGGGAGGTACGAGCAGTACTTC. It codes for CASSLDRGRYEQYF.

The rearrangement links TRBV14 to TRBJ1-1; 7 bases match TRBD1. The CDR3 runs 15 residues. The ends lost 0 bases at V and 6 bases at J; junction bases unmatched: 7. In germline, CDR1 is SGHDN, CDR2 FVKESK. The CDR3 here is CASSQDRYRGAEAFF. DNA of the CDR3: TGTGCCAGCAGCCAAGATAGGTACAGGGGCGCTGAAGCTTTCTTT. The entire variable domain, with the rest obtained from reference TRBV14 and TRBJ1-1, is as follows: EAGVTQFPSHSVIEKGQTVTLRCDPISGHDNLYWYRRVMGKEIKFLLHFVKESKQDESGMPNNRFLAERTGGTYSTLKVQPAELEDSGVYFCASSQDRYRGAEAFFGQGTRLTVV.

The V call is TRBV6-1, the J call TRBJ1-1; perhaps TRBD1 as D (5 bases). Germline V gene sequence: CDR1 MNHNS, CDR2 SASEGT. The CDR3 spans 13 residues. V was pared by 3 bases and J by 4 bases, with 9 bases between. DNA of the CDR3: TGTGCCAGCAGTGAGGTGGGGGGCACTGAAGCTTTCTTT. This codes for CASSEVGGTEAFF.